These 4 T cell receptor beta chains originate from one sample sequenced in a study of blood T cell repertoires in COVID-19. Libraries were prepared by immunoSEQ multiplex PCR; TCRdb keeps only in-frame clonotypes and omits some of them. This table has 40,000 to 55,000 clones, more than 75% appearing once. Material: peripheral blood. The source of these receptors is a human donor with acute or convalescent COVID-19. The donor label of this sample is uncertain.

The chain joins TRBV12-3 or TRBV12-4 to TRBJ1-1; D is ambiguous. The CDR3 has 13 residues. Trimming shortened V by 5 bases and J by 9 bases, and 16 bases separated the two germline ends. CDR3 protein: CASSRDPTPQAFF. In nucleotides, the CDR3 is TGTGCCAGCAGTCGAGACCCGACACCTCAAGCTTTCTTT.

The chain links TRBV4-3 to TRBJ2-3; D remains ambiguous. V gave up 2 bases and J gave up 3 bases, with 9 bases separating them. CDR3 size: 14 residues. Germline V lookup: CDR1 LGHNA, CDR2 YSLEER. CDR3 coding DNA: TGCGCCAGCAGCCAATCAGTCCAGACAGATACGCAGTATTTT. Protein product: CASSQSVQTDTQYF.

This clone came up once. The CDR3 reads CASSQSQSSGGAYDTQYF. For the CDR3, the DNA is TGTGCCAGCAGCCAGAGCCAGTCTAGCGGGGGGGCATATGATACGCAGTATTTT. The gene calls are TRBV7-8 and TRBJ2-3; 12 bases map to TRBD2. J lost 6 bases, V lost 5 bases, and 15 bases had no gene match. This CDR3 spans 18 amino acids. Germline-derived CDR1 and CDR2 are SGHVS and FQNEAQ.

The chain joins TRBV29-1 to TRBJ1-3; a possible D gene is TRBD1 (6 bases). From germline, CDR1 is SQVTM and CDR2 ANQGSEA. The CDR3 covers 15 residues. The V end was cut by 5 bases, the J end by 2 bases, with 16 bases between. CDR3 in amino acids: CSVKTGDFTGNTIYF. CDR3 bases: TGCAGCGTTAAGACAGGAGATTTTACTGGAAACACCATATATTTT. Combining the CDR3 with reference TRBV29-1 and TRBJ1-3 gives the whole variable domain SAVISQKPSRDICQRGTSLTIQCQVDSQVTMMFWYRQQPGQSLTLIATANQGSEATYESGFVIDKFPISRPNLTFSTLTVSNMSPEDSSIYLCSVKTGDFTGNTIYFGEGSWLTVV.